This T cell receptor beta chain was sequenced during a study of Ad26.COV2.S vaccination and SARS-CoV-2 variants. Overall study: Enrolled in COV1001, the donor was in the Ad26.COV2.S trial arm, which received the vaccine.

Profiling relied on immunoSEQ multiplex PCR, and the TCRdb table lists in-frame clones only, not all of them. The sample has around 400,000 clones, 90% seen once. Indicated treatment: about 20 received Ad26.COV2.S at low or high dose, single or two shots; a few received placebo; per-sample allocation not given. At day 63 after the first vaccine or placebo injection, samples were drawn. CDR1 is SGDLS and CDR2 is YYNGEE in the germline V gene. The CDR3 is made up of 14 amino acids. The V end lost 0 bases, the J end lost 6 bases, and 13 bases lay between the germline ends. The TCR comes from a person between 18 and 60 years old who received the Ad26.COV2.S COVID-19 vaccine or a placebo. Sample: peripheral blood, taken in a trial of Ad26.COV2.S vaccine versus placebo. V usage is TRBV9 and J usage is TRBJ2-7; a possible D gene is TRBD1 (6 bases). The CDR3 spells CASSVAPTGFEQYF. The CDR3 nucleotides are TGTGCCAGCAGCGTAGCCCCAACAGGGTTCGAGCAGTACTTC.